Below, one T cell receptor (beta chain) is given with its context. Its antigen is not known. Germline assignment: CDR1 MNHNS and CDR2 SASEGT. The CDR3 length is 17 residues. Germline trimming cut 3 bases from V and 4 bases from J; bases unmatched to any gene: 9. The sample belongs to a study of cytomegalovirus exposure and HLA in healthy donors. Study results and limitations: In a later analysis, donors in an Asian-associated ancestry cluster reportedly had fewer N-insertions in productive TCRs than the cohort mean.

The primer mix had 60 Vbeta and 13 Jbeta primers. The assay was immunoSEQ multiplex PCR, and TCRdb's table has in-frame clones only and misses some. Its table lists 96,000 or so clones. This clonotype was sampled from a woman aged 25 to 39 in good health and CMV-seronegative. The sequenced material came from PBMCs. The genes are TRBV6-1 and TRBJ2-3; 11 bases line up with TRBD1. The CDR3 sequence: CASSDMWGQGDPDTQYF. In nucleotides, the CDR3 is TGTGCCAGCAGTGATATGTGGGGACAGGGGGACCCAGATACGCAGTATTTT.